The entry below describes one T cell receptor beta chain. Its antigen remains unidentified. The entry originates in a study of identical twins. TCRdb fed the 5' RACE reads into MiXCR, producing one record per CDR3 protein. This repertoire shows hundreds of thousands of distinct CDR3 sequences, around 8.6% found once; its top ten account for 0.85% to 1%. Overall study findings and caveats: Memory repertoires showed no such pattern, whereas abundant cord blood beta clonotypes carried fewer insertions. A partial confounding effect on zero-insertion analyses could come from invariant MAIT and iNKT cells. Compared with models, monozygotic twins showed more out-of-frame TCR alpha sharing.

CDR1 and CDR2 from the germline V gene are MNHEY and SVGEGT. This CDR3 is built from 14 residues. V was clipped by 6 bases and J by 5 bases, with 16 bases between them. Another study also made use of these data, one on yellow fever vaccine responses in identical twins.

The chain has TRBV6-2 or TRBV6-3 and TRBJ2-5; D perhaps matches TRBD1 (6 bases). The TCR originated in a woman aged 18-29 years in good health. The sample consisted of PBMCs. The CDR3 region has the DNA TGTGCCAGCAGCAGCAACAGGGATCGGGAGACCCAGTACTTC. It encodes CASSSNRDRETQYF.